The 5 T cell receptor beta chains reported below all come from one sample, sequenced in a study of blood T cell repertoires in COVID-19. Produced via immunoSEQ multiplex PCR; TCRdb's table is partial and in-frame only. The sample carries approximately 150,000 clones, 85% recorded once. Sequencing was performed on PBMCs or T cells enriched from blood (not recorded which). These receptor sequences come from a woman aged 40-49 years who had recovered from COVID-19.

The genes are TRBV30 and TRBJ1-1; TRBD1 might be the D (6 bases). The CDR3 loop spans 13 amino acids. V dropped 0 bases and J dropped 3 bases, with 8 bases sitting between them. The germline V gene encodes CDR1 GTSNPN and CDR2 SVGIG (reference sequence). This CDR3 is CAWSVTGYTEAFF. In nucleotides, the CDR3 is TGTGCCTGGAGTGTAACAGGGTACACTGAAGCTTTCTTT. The full variable domain, with the rest looked up from reference TRBV30 and TRBJ1-1, is SQTIHQWPATLVQPVGSPLSLECTVEGTSNPNLYWYRQAAGRGLQLLFYSVGIGQISSEVPQNLSASRPQDRQFILSSKKLLLSDSGFYLCAWSVTGYTEAFFGQGTRLTVV.

The CDR3 DNA follows: TGCGCCAGCAGCCCCGGAGGGCGGGGGAGCACAGATACGCAGTATTTT. Translating it yields CASSPGGRGSTDTQYF. This rearrangement joins TRBV5-1 to TRBJ2-3; 7 positions match TRBD2. Germline assignment: CDR1 SGHRS and CDR2 YFSETQ. This CDR3 contains 16 residues. After removal of 4 bases from V and 0 bases from J, the junction contained 8 bases not matched to a gene. The complete variable domain, with remaining parts taken from reference TRBV5-1 and TRBJ2-3, reads KAGVTQTPRYLIKTRGQQVTLSCSPISGHRSVSWYQQTPGQGLQFLFEYFSETQRNKGNFPGRFSGRQFSNSRSEMNVSTLELGDSALYLCASSPGGRGSTDTQYFGPGTRLTVL.

This sequence joins TRBV11-3 and TRBJ1-1; 7 bases fit TRBD1. Trimming took 3 bases from V and 5 from J; bases not matched to a gene: 0. This CDR3 is built from 12 residues. Germline values: CDR1 SGHNT, CDR2 YENEEA. The CDR3, as DNA: TGTGCCAGCAGCTTGGGACAGACTGAAGCTTTCTTT. Translation gives CASSLGQTEAFF. The full variable domain, rest sourced from reference TRBV11-3 and TRBJ1-1, is EAGVVQSPRYKIIEKKQPVAFWCNPISGHNTLYWYLQNLGQGPELLIRYENEEAVDDSQLPKDRFSAERLKGVDSTLKIQPAELGDSAVYLCASSLGQTEAFFGQGTRLTVV.

The chain joins TRBV5-1 to TRBJ1-1; weak D call: TRBD1 (6 bases). Per the germline V gene, CDR1 is SGHRS and CDR2 is YFSETQ. The CDR3 loop spans 17 amino acids. V was trimmed by 0 bases and J by 0 bases, leaving 15 bases between them. CDR3 region: CASSLDAGADMNTEAFF. The CDR3 DNA is TGCGCCAGCAGCTTGGACGCAGGGGCCGACATGAACACTGAAGCTTTCTTT.

The chain uses TRBV27 and TRBJ2-1, with 8 bases fitting TRBD2. Losses at the gene ends were 3 bases for V and 8 bases for J; bases not matched to a gene: 12. The germline V gene encodes CDR1 MNHEY and CDR2 SMNVEV (reference sequence). The CDR3 contains 16 residues. This CDR3 reads CASSFLGTSLSDEQFF. The CDR3 coding sequence is TGTGCCAGCAGTTTTCTCGGGACTAGTCTTTCGGATGAGCAGTTCTTC.